The 4 T cell receptor beta chains below were found in one sample sequenced in a study of T cell repertoires in cytomegalovirus infection. TCRdb ran MiXCR on the reads and lists one entry per CDR3 protein. The sample has tens of thousands of distinct CDR3 sequences, over 3.5% seen once. The sample taken for sequencing was PBMCs. The receptor source for this set is a human donor in good health (CMV status not recorded). Some clones in this sample may be carry-over from other donors' samples.

This clonotype was recorded at least ten times. This may stem from a read error, because a much larger clone lies one nucleotide away. The rearrangement joins TRBV7-6 to TRBJ1-1, with D unresolved. The CDR3 has 14 amino acids. V shed 1 base and J shed 1 base, with 7 bases lying between them. The germline V gene encodes CDR1 SGHVS and CDR2 FNYEAQ. Here the CDR3 reads CASSLVPENTEAFF. CDR3 DNA: TGTGCCAGCAGCTTAGTTCCGGAGAACACTGAAGCTTTCTTT.

This clonotype was picked up many times. J is TRBJ2-3 and V is TRBV29-1; D remains ambiguous. Per germline, CDR1 SQVTM and CDR2 ANQGSEA. The CDR3 runs to 11 residues. The germline V and J ends were trimmed by 3 bases and 3 bases, with 4 bases remaining between them. CDR3 amino acids: CSVDKTDTQYF. The CDR3 DNA follows: TGCAGCGTTGACAAGACAGATACGCAGTATTTT.

The chain carries TRBV28 and TRBJ2-1, with 10 bases identical to TRBD2. There are 16 residues in the CDR3. In germline, CDR1 is MDHEN, CDR2 SYDVKM. Losses at the gene ends were 5 bases for V and 6 bases for J; bases not matched to a gene: 10. The chain's CDR3 is CASSGPGTSAINEQFF. In DNA, the CDR3 is TGTGCCAGCAGTGGGCCCGGGACTAGCGCGATCAATGAGCAGTTCTTC.

Turning to this clonotype: Relative to the germline gene, one junction end is altered; a read error may explain this. The chain combines TRBV20-1 with TRBJ1-2; D gene unclear. The CDR3 extends over 14 amino acids. The germline V gene encodes CDR1 DFQATT and CDR2 SNEGSKA (reference sequence). DNA for the CDR3: TGCAGTGCTAGAAAGCCAGATGCTAAATATGGCTACACCTTC. Amino acid sequence: CSARKPDAKYGYTF.